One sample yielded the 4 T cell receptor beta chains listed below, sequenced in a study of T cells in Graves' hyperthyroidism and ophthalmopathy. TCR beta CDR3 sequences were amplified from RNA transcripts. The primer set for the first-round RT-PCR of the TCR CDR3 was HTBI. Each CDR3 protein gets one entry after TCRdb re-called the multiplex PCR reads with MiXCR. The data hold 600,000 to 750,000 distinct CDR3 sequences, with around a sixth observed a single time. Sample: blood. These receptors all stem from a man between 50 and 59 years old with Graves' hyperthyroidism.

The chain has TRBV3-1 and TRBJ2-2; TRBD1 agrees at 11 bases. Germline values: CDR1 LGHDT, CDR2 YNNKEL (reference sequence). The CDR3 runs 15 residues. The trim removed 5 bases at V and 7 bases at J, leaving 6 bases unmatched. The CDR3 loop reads CASSLGQGVFGELFF. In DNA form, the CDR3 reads TGTGCCAGCAGCTTGGGACAGGGGGTATTCGGGGAGCTGTTTTTT.

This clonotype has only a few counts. CDR3 nucleotide sequence: TGTGCCAGCAGCCCGGTGGACAGGGCCCCCACCGGGGAGCTGTTTTTT. As protein: CASSPVDRAPTGELFF. V and J are TRBV6-1 and TRBJ2-2; TRBD1 matches at 8 bases. The CDR3 is made up of 16 amino acids. Trimming at V came to 6 bases and at J to 4 bases, leaving 10 bases not matched to a gene. Germline V gene sequence: CDR1 MNHNS, CDR2 SASEGT.

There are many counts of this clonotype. DNA of the CDR3: TGTGCCAGGGACAGGGGGAGGTCGGCCACTGAAGCTTTCTTT. Translation: CARDRGRSATEAFF. The V and J genes are TRBV27 and TRBJ1-1; 10 nucleotides agree with TRBD1. This CDR3 is 14 amino acids long. Germline V lookup: CDR1 MNHEY, CDR2 SMNVEV (reference sequence). V dropped 9 bases and J dropped 4; count of bases not matched to a gene: 8.

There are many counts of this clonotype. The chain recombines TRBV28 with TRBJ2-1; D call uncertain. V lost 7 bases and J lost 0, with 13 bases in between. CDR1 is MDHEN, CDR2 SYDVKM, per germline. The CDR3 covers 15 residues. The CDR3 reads CASTYYRSSYNEQFF. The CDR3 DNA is TGTGCCAGCACCTACTACAGAAGCTCCTACAATGAGCAGTTCTTC.